This T cell receptor beta chain derives from a study of PD-L1 blockade in urothelial cancer. The time point is: pretreatment peripheral blood. The V end was cut by 8 bases, the J end by 8 bases, with 13 bases between. The CDR3 has 12 residues. The germline V gene has CDR1 KGHSH and CDR2 LQKENI. Overall study findings and caveats: Where pretreatment blood TCR clonality fell below the median, better survival was predicted.

Some clones are missing from TCRdb's copy, which holds only in-frame ones; the method was immunoSEQ multiplex PCR. This table holds 35,000 to 45,000 clones, 70% to 90% found once. Turning to this clone: Its antigen is still unknown.

Sequencing used PBMCs, obtained around atezolizumab (anti-PD-L1) treatment. This chain connects TRBV18 to TRBJ2-1; D is unresolved. This sequence originates from a donor at least 40 years old with urothelial cancer. CDR3 sequence reads: CASQSSGHEQFF. The CDR3 nucleotides are TGTGCCAGCCAGTCAAGTGGCCATGAGCAGTTCTTC. The complete variable domain, with remaining parts taken from reference TRBV18 and TRBJ2-1, reads NAGVMQNPRHLVRRRGQEARLRCSPMKGHSHVYWYRQLPEEGLKFMVYLQKENIIDESGMPKERFSAEFPKEGPSILRIQQVVRGDSAAYFCASQSSGHEQFFGPGTRLTVL.